The 25 T cell receptor beta chains reported below all come from one sample, sequenced in a study of technical replicates of blood from a few donors. The data were produced by immunoSEQ multiplex PCR, yet TCRdb's version contains in-frame clones alone and is incomplete. This sample carries about 81,000 clones, nearly 97% of them seen once, and the ten largest clones take about 0.36%. Sequencing input: T cells isolated from PBMCs. The receptors come from a human donor in good health.

This rearrangement joins TRBV18 to TRBJ2-7, with 9 bases identical to TRBD2. CDR1 is KGHSH and CDR2 is LQKENI in the germline V gene. The CDR3 is made up of 14 amino acids. V gave up 3 bases and J gave up 6 bases; unmatched junction bases: 6. This CDR3 reads CASSPGLAKGEQYF. CDR3 sequence (DNA): TGTGCCAGCTCACCTGGACTAGCGAAGGGCGAGCAGTACTTC.

The chain couples TRBV25-1 to TRBJ2-5, with D possibly being TRBD2 (5 bases). This CDR3 comprises 14 residues. Germline V gene data show CDR1 as MGHDK and CDR2 as SYGVNS. With 2 bases removed from V and 4 bases from J, the gap between germline ends came to 11 bases. CDR3 bases: TGTGCCAGCAGTGAACCGGCGGGTACAGAGACCCAGTACTTC. Protein: CASSEPAGTETQYF.

V usage is TRBV30 and J usage is TRBJ2-7; tentative D call: TRBD1 (5 bases). Trimming removed 5 bases at V and 0 bases at J, with 11 bases between. CDR1 is GTSNPN, CDR2 SVGIG, per germline (reference sequence). This CDR3 region has 13 residues. The CDR3 sequence: CAWFGHPSYEQYF. The CDR3 DNA reads as TGTGCCTGGTTCGGACACCCCTCCTACGAGCAGTACTTC. Full variable domain (outside the CDR3, taken from reference TRBV30 and TRBJ2-7): SQTIHQWPATLVQPVGSPLSLECTVEGTSNPNLYWYRQAAGRGLQLLFYSVGIGQISSEVPQNLSASRPQDRQFILSSKKLLLSDSGFYLCAWFGHPSYEQYFGPGTRLTVT.

The rearrangement uses TRBV29-1 and TRBJ2-7; D possibly corresponds to TRBD2 (6 bases). Germline V gene lookup returns CDR1 SQVTM and CDR2 ANQGSEA. Trimming left V 1 base short and J 9 bases short, with 31 bases between. The CDR3 contains 18 residues. The CDR3 DNA follows: TGCAGCGTTGAAGGTCTCTTAGCGGCCATCGGCGACCTGCGTGTGCAGTACTTC. It specifies CSVEGLLAAIGDLRVQYF.

The rearrangement uses TRBV7-3 and TRBJ1-1; 7 bases are a match to TRBD1. CDR1 SGHTA and CDR2 FQGTGA come from the germline V gene. CDR3 length: 13 residues. Trimming at V came to 1 base and at J to 4 bases, leaving 0 bases not matched to a gene. The CDR3, as DNA: TGTGCCAGCAGCTTAAACAGGGGCACTGAAGCTTTCTTT. Protein: CASSLNRGTEAFF.

This chain joins TRBV2 and TRBJ2-1, with TRBD2 identical over 9 bases. This CDR3 region has 12 residues. From germline, CDR1 is SNHLY and CDR2 FYNNEI. V shed 5 bases, J shed 9 bases, and the junction held 2 bases outside the gene matches. In DNA form, the CDR3 reads TGTGCCAGCAGTTTAGCGGGAGTTGAGCAGTTCTTC. Amino acids: CASSLAGVEQFF. Filled out from reference TRBV2 and TRBJ2-1, the complete variable domain reads EPEVTQTPSHQVTQMGQEVILRCVPISNHLYFYWYRQILGQKVEFLVSFYNNEISEKSEIFDDQFSVERPDGSNFTLKIRSTKLEDSAMYFCASSLAGVEQFFGPGTRLTVL.

This rearrangement joins TRBV7-3 to TRBJ2-2, with TRBD2 identical over 15 bases. The germline gives CDR1 SGHTA, CDR2 FQGTGA. CDR3 length equals 16 residues. J was trimmed by 6 bases and V by 4 bases; bases with no gene match: 3. The CDR3 DNA sequence: TGTGCCAGCAGCTCCGGACTAGCGGGAGGGGCCGGGGAGCTGTTTTTT. It yields the protein CASSSGLAGGAGELFF.

The genes are TRBV6-5 and TRBJ2-1, with D unclear. The germline gives CDR1 MNHEY, CDR2 SVGAGI. The CDR3 extends over 13 amino acids. The V and J ends lost 0 bases and 9 bases respectively, with 9 bases between them. This chain's CDR3 is CASSYSLSGEQFF. The CDR3 nucleotides are TGTGCCAGCAGTTACTCGTTGTCGGGTGAGCAGTTCTTC.

The V call is TRBV28, the J call TRBJ1-4; TRBD1 agrees at 8 bases. The J segment lost 8 bases and the V segment lost 5 bases, leaving 7 bases of the junction unmatched. CDR1 is MDHEN and CDR2 is SYDVKM in the germline V gene. This CDR3 contains 14 residues. The CDR3 region is CASSETGEEEKLFF. The CDR3 DNA is TGTGCCAGCAGTGAGACAGGGGAGGAAGAAAAACTGTTTTTT.

The chain combines TRBV11-2 with TRBJ1-3; D not resolved. The CDR3 has 15 amino acids. CDR1 is SGHAT and CDR2 is FQNNGV in the germline V gene. V was pared by 1 base and J by 0 bases, with 7 bases between. CDR3 in amino acids: CASSLAGFSGNTIYF. The CDR3 nucleotides read TGTGCCAGCAGCTTAGCAGGCTTCTCTGGAAACACCATATATTTT. Together with reference TRBV11-2 and TRBJ1-3, the CDR3 gives the full variable domain: EAGVAQSPRYKIIEKRQSVAFWCNPISGHATLYWYQQILGQGPKLLIQFQNNGVVDDSQLPKDRFSAERLKGVDSTLKIQPAKLEDSAVYLCASSLAGFSGNTIYFGEGSWLTVV.

The CDR3 is CASSLEGRYTDTQYF. DNA for the CDR3: TGCGCCAGCAGCTTAGAGGGAAGGTACACAGATACGCAGTATTTT. The chain carries TRBV5-1 and TRBJ2-3, with D perhaps matching TRBD2 (5 bases). There are 15 residues in the CDR3. V lost 2 bases to trimming and J lost 2 bases, with 12 bases between them. Per germline, CDR1 SGHRS and CDR2 YFSETQ.

J is TRBJ1-1 and V is TRBV4-3, with D unclear. Germline-derived CDR1 and CDR2 are LGHNA and YSLEER. This CDR3 has 14 amino acids. V lost 4 bases and J lost 7, with 16 bases in between. CDR3 coding DNA: TGCGCCAGCAGCCGAGGCCTTGGACTAGATGAAGCTTTCTTT. Protein: CASSRGLGLDEAFF.

The chain uses TRBV28 and TRBJ2-7; 9 bases are a match to TRBD1. There are 14 residues in the CDR3. Germline V lookup: CDR1 MDHEN, CDR2 SYDVKM. V gave up 3 bases and J gave up 11 bases; unmatched junction bases: 11. The CDR3 nucleotides read TGTGCCAGCAGTTTCGGGACAGGGCTGGGGGAGGAGTACTTC. Protein: CASSFGTGLGEEYF.

As DNA, the CDR3 is TGTGCCAGCACCTCAATACCAAGCGGGCCCCTTCATAATGAGCAGTTCTTC. It encodes CASTSIPSGPLHNEQFF. The chain links TRBV28 to TRBJ2-1; weak D call: TRBD2 (6 bases). This CDR3 region has 17 residues. In germline, CDR1 is MDHEN, CDR2 SYDVKM. V was shortened by 7 bases and J by 7 bases, with 26 bases between the two germline ends.

The chain carries TRBV10-1 and TRBJ2-1, with 8 bases aligning to TRBD2. The V gene end was trimmed by 2 bases and the J gene end by 4 bases; junction bases not matched to a gene: 1. Germline assignment: CDR1 WNHNN and CDR2 SYGVQD (reference sequence). The CDR3 consists of 14 residues. CDR3 nucleotide sequence: TGCGCCAGCAGTGAGCGGGAGGGTTACAATGAGCAGTTCTTC. The encoded protein is CASSEREGYNEQFF.

This clone appeared once. The chain is built from TRBV7-2 and TRBJ2-3; D may be TRBD2 (5 bases). V lost 3 bases to trimming and J lost 2 bases, with 9 bases between them. The CDR3 is 14 residues long. Germline V gene data show CDR1 as SGHTA and CDR2 as FQGNSA. CDR3 nucleotides: TGTGCCAGCAGCTTTGTCGGGAACACAGATACGCAGTATTTT. It translates to CASSFVGNTDTQYF.

The chain couples TRBV19 to TRBJ2-7; the match to TRBD1 covers 10 bases. V dropped 5 bases and J dropped 4; count of bases not matched to a gene: 8. CDR3 size: 15 residues. Germline V CDR1 and CDR2: LNHDA, SQIVND (reference sequence). The CDR3 DNA follows: TGTGCCAGTAGTCCCCGGGACAGGGGTGGATACGAGCAGTACTTC. Its translation: CASSPRDRGGYEQYF.

This chain uses TRBV15 with TRBJ1-5; possibly TRBD1 for D (6 bases). The length of the CDR3 is 14 residues. CDR1 is LNHNV, CDR2 YYDKDF, per germline (reference sequence). Trimming took off 9 bases at V and 1 base at J, with 13 bases between the two ends. The CDR3 sequence is CATQPGQSNQPQHF. As DNA, the CDR3 is TGTGCCACACAACCGGGACAAAGCAATCAGCCCCAGCATTTT.

This chain links TRBV29-1 with TRBJ1-4, with 7 nucleotides matching TRBD1. Germline V gene sequence: CDR1 SQVTM, CDR2 ANQGSEA. The CDR3 spans 15 residues. V dropped 6 bases and J dropped 12; count of bases not matched to a gene: 19. CDR3 nucleotide sequence: TGCAGCGTCACGGGGGAGTCCGAGACAGGGTTGGAACTGTTTTTT. Amino acid sequence: CSVTGESETGLELFF. Based on the CDR3 plus reference TRBV29-1 and TRBJ1-4, the full variable domain is SAVISQKPSRDICQRGTSLTIQCQVDSQVTMMFWYRQQPGQSLTLIATANQGSEATYESGFVIDKFPISRPNLTFSTLTVSNMSPEDSSIYLCSVTGESETGLELFFGSGTQLSVL.

The chain is built from TRBV28 and TRBJ1-2, with D possibly being TRBD1 (6 bases). V lost 4 bases to trimming and J lost 4 bases, with 13 bases between them. CDR1 and CDR2 from the germline V gene are MDHEN and SYDVKM. This CDR3 spans 14 amino acids. The CDR3 here is CASSSEGGSYGYTF. The CDR3, as DNA: TGTGCCAGCAGTTCAGAGGGGGGGAGCTATGGCTACACCTTC.

The chain recombines TRBV5-4 with TRBJ2-2, with a possible D match to TRBD1 (6 bases). Trimming cost V 9 bases and J 3 bases, with 12 bases left between them. CDR3 size: 13 residues. In germline, CDR1 is SGHNT, CDR2 YYREEE (reference sequence). The CDR3 region is CATHRAYTGELFF. The CDR3 DNA is TGTGCCACCCACAGGGCATACACCGGGGAGCTGTTTTTT.

The CDR3 loop is CASSRTSSTYNEQFF. CDR3 DNA: TGTGCCAGTAGTCGGACTAGCAGTACCTACAATGAGCAGTTCTTC. This rearrangement joins TRBV19 to TRBJ2-1; 8 bases align to TRBD2. J gave up 2 bases and V 5 bases, and 5 bases lay outside the gene matches. CDR3 size: 15 residues. CDR1 LNHDA and CDR2 SQIVND come from the germline V gene (reference sequence).

The rearrangement joins TRBV7-2 to TRBJ2-1, with D possibly TRBD2 on 5 matching bases. Trimming cost V 2 bases and J 6 bases, with 20 bases left between them. Germline lookup yields CDR1 SGHTA and CDR2 FQGNSA. This CDR3 comprises 17 residues. CDR3 in amino acids: CASSLFPGGSASNEQFF. DNA for the CDR3: TGTGCCAGCAGCTTATTCCCGGGCGGGTCCGCTTCCAATGAGCAGTTCTTC.

The V and J genes are TRBV5-6 and TRBJ1-1; possible D gene TRBD1, 6 bases. The CDR3 sequence is 14 residues long. Germline CDR1 reads SGHDT; CDR2 reads YYEEEE. V shed 1 base and J shed 1 base, with 8 bases lying between them. The CDR3, as DNA: TGTGCCAGCAGCTTGCGGGGGGCGAACACTGAAGCTTTCTTT. Translated, it gives CASSLRGANTEAFF.

The chain uses TRBV7-2 and TRBJ2-5, with 9 bases identical to TRBD1. V was pared by 0 bases and J by 5 bases, with 7 bases of the junction left unmatched. CDR3 length: 16 residues. The V gene's germline CDR1 is SGHTA and CDR2 FQGNSA. DNA for the CDR3: TGTGCCAGCAGCTTAGCCGGGGACAGGGTTGGTGAGACCCAGTACTTC. Translated, it gives CASSLAGDRVGETQYF.